This entry lists 31 T cell receptor beta chains sequenced from one sample in a study of technical replicates of blood from a handful of donors. TCRdb keeps only in-frame clones here, not all; method: immunoSEQ multiplex PCR. The table includes 50,000 to 70,000 clones, 80% to 95% detected once. The sample consisted of PBMCs. The receptors come from a human donor in good health. Some clones in this sample may be carry-over from other donors' samples.

This chain links TRBV23-1 with TRBJ2-7, with D perhaps TRBD2 (5 bases). TRBV23-1 is an open reading frame, and its role is uncertain. The V end was cut by 2 bases, the J end by 3 bases, with 8 bases between. CDR3 length: 13 residues. Written as DNA, the CDR3 is TGCGCCAGCAGTCAACAGGACTTCTACGAGCAGTACTTC. It encodes CASSQQDFYEQYF.

The chain recombines TRBV27 with TRBJ1-6; 7 bases map to TRBD1. Germline V gene lookup returns CDR1 MNHEY and CDR2 SMNVEV (reference sequence). The CDR3 runs to 15 residues. With 4 bases clipped from V and 0 bases from J, the junction kept 0 bases outside the gene matches. The CDR3 is CASSWDSSYNSPLHF. CDR3 DNA: TGTGCCAGCAGTTGGGACAGCTCCTATAATTCACCCCTCCACTTT.

The genes are TRBV6-5 and TRBJ1-6; D is perhaps TRBD1 (6 bases). With 6 bases removed from V and 7 bases from J, the gap between germline ends came to 16 bases. Germline CDR1 MNHEY, CDR2 SVGAGI. This CDR3 comprises 15 residues. The CDR3 loop is CASRPSGQSNSPLHF. In nucleotides, the CDR3 is TGTGCCAGCAGACCCTCTGGACAGTCGAATTCACCCCTCCACTTT.

V and J are TRBV6-5 and TRBJ2-1; D is unclear. V was cut by 6 bases and J by 8 bases, with 11 bases left in between. The CDR3 is 12 residues long. Germline CDR1 MNHEY, CDR2 SVGAGI. The CDR3 DNA reads as TGTGCCAGCAGCTACGGTCTAGATGAGCAGTTCTTC. This encodes CASSYGLDEQFF.

The chain couples TRBV7-8 to TRBJ2-7, with D perhaps TRBD1 (6 bases). CDR1 is SGHVS and CDR2 is FQNEAQ in the germline V gene. The CDR3 contains 13 residues. Trimming took off 5 bases at V and 7 bases at J, with 15 bases between the two ends. The CDR3 DNA reads TGTGCCAGCAGCATTTCTACAGGGTCTGAGCAGTACTTC. It is translated as CASSISTGSEQYF.

In this sample, this clone turned up once. The chain joins TRBV19 to TRBJ2-5, with 10 positions matching TRBD2. The CDR3 is made up of 16 amino acids. Looked up from germline, CDR1 is LNHDA and CDR2 is SQIVND (reference sequence). V lost 0 bases, J lost 6 bases, and 7 bases stayed unmatched. CDR3 DNA sequence: TGTGCCAGTAGTATAGAGTTACTAGCGGGATATAAGACCCAGTACTTC. Translated: CASSIELLAGYKTQYF.

In this sample, this clone turned up once. This chain's CDR3 is CSVLLRQGAKTEAFF. The CDR3 bases are TGCAGCGTGCTACTACGACAGGGGGCGAAAACTGAAGCTTTCTTT. V is TRBV29-1 and J is TRBJ1-1; TRBD1 aligns across 10 bases. J gave up 5 bases and V 6 bases, and 12 bases lay outside the gene matches. Germline V gives CDR1 SQVTM, CDR2 ANQGSEA. This CDR3 is built from 15 residues.

V usage is TRBV15 and J usage is TRBJ2-1; 9 positions match TRBD2. Germline V gives CDR1 LNHNV, CDR2 YYDKDF (reference sequence). After removal of 3 bases from V and 8 bases from J, the junction contained 2 bases not matched to a gene. The CDR3 consists of 13 residues. CDR3 nucleotides: TGTGCCACCAGCAGGCGGGGGGGGTATGAGCAGTTCTTC. Translating gives CATSRRGGYEQFF.

This rearrangement joins TRBV4-1 to TRBJ1-3, with 9 bases that match TRBD1. With 5 bases clipped from V and 0 bases from J, the junction kept 14 bases outside the gene matches. Germline CDR1 reads MGHRA; CDR2 reads YSYEKL. The CDR3 is 19 amino acids. The CDR3 DNA reads as TGCGCCAGCAGCGGCCGAGGGGTGACAGGGGGGACCTCTGGAAACACCATATATTTT. This encodes CASSGRGVTGGTSGNTIYF.

CDR3: CAWSRGGEDTQYF. The CDR3 DNA follows: TGTGCCTGGAGCCGCGGCGGGGAAGATACGCAGTATTTT. The V and J genes are TRBV30 and TRBJ2-3; TRBD2 is a possible D gene (6 bases). This CDR3 comprises 13 residues. CDR1 and CDR2 from the germline V gene are GTSNPN and SVGIG (reference sequence). V lost 3 bases and J lost 5, with 12 bases in between.

The chain recombines TRBV5-4 with TRBJ2-7; 7 bases are shared with TRBD1. The germline gives CDR1 SGHNT, CDR2 YYREEE (reference sequence). This CDR3 is 14 amino acids long. J was trimmed by 2 bases and V by 4 bases; bases with no gene match: 6. The CDR3 nucleotides are TGTGCCAGCAGCCAGAACAGGGGCCCCTACGAGCAGTACTTC. Protein product: CASSQNRGPYEQYF.

This chain uses TRBV19 with TRBJ1-5, with 7 bases aligning to TRBD1. The germline V gene encodes CDR1 LNHDA and CDR2 SQIVND (reference sequence). The CDR3 covers 21 residues. V dropped 2 bases and J dropped 0; count of bases not matched to a gene: 19. The CDR3 DNA is TGTGCCAGTAGTATATACCCCCAACGGACAGGCCAGGGCTATAGCAATCAGCCCCAGCATTTT. Protein sequence: CASSIYPQRTGQGYSNQPQHF. Full variable domain (remainder filled in from reference TRBV19 and TRBJ1-5): DGGITQSPKYLFRKEGQNVTLSCEQNLNHDAMYWYRQDPGQGLRLIYYSQIVNDFQKGDIAEGYSVSREKKESFPLTVTSAQKNPTAFYLCASSIYPQRTGQGYSNQPQHFGDGTRLSIL.

This clone was seen a single time. The chain uses TRBV5-4 and TRBJ1-2, with 9 bases lining up with TRBD1. The CDR3 runs 16 residues. CDR1 and CDR2 from the germline V gene are SGHNT and YYREEE (reference sequence). After removal of 3 bases from V and 4 bases from J, the junction contained 10 bases not matched to a gene. The CDR3 spells CASSSPGQGLGYGYTF. In DNA, the CDR3 is TGTGCCAGCAGCTCCCCGGGACAGGGCCTCGGCTATGGCTACACCTTC.

V gene TRBV4-2 combines with J gene TRBJ2-3; a weak D match, TRBD2 (5 bases). Trimming shortened V by 5 bases and J by 4 bases, and 13 bases separated the two germline ends. The CDR3 has 14 amino acids. Germline CDR1 is LGHNA and CDR2 is YNFKEQ. The CDR3, as DNA: TGTGCCAGCAGCGGAGGTCAGGAGGCAGATACGCAGTATTTT. Protein: CASSGGQEADTQYF.

V gene TRBV6-1 combines with J gene TRBJ2-2; 9 nucleotides align to TRBD1. The germline V gene has CDR1 MNHNS and CDR2 SASEGT. V lost 6 bases, J lost 1 base, and 3 bases stayed unmatched. This CDR3 comprises 15 residues. The CDR3 loop is CASRGQGGNTGELFF. DNA for the CDR3: TGTGCCAGCAGGGGACAGGGTGGGAACACCGGGGAGCTGTTTTTT.

The V call is TRBV2, the J call TRBJ2-7, with 7 bases identical to TRBD1. The CDR3 is 15 residues long. V dropped 7 bases and J dropped 3; count of bases not matched to a gene: 12. Germline V gene data show CDR1 as SNHLY and CDR2 as FYNNEI. CDR3: CASIPMRGQGYEQYF. CDR3 coding DNA: TGTGCCAGCATCCCCATGAGGGGGCAGGGCTACGAGCAGTACTTC.

This chain links TRBV29-1 with TRBJ2-5; possibly TRBD1 for D (5 bases). From germline, CDR1 is SQVTM and CDR2 ANQGSEA. V was cut by 6 bases and J by 4 bases, with 18 bases left in between. The length of the CDR3 is 14 residues. CDR3 coding DNA: TGCAGCGTCACCGGAAGGGGCGTACTAGAGACCCAGTACTTC. It yields the protein CSVTGRGVLETQYF.

This clone was observed a handful of times. For the CDR3, the DNA is TGTGCCAGCAGCGATAGGACGGGGATGGATGAGCAGTTCTTC. Its translation: CASSDRTGMDEQFF. The gene calls are TRBV9 and TRBJ2-1; D is perhaps TRBD2 (5 bases). Germline loops: CDR1 SGDLS, CDR2 YYNGEE. The CDR3 runs to 14 residues. The germline V and J ends were trimmed by 3 bases and 8 bases, with 15 bases remaining between them. Supplemented by reference TRBV9 and TRBJ2-1, the full variable domain reads DSGVTQTPKHLITATGQRVTLRCSPRSGDLSVYWYQQSLDQGLQFLIQYYNGEERAKGNILERFSAQQFPDLHSELNLSSLELGDSALYFCASSDRTGMDEQFFGPGTRLTVL.

V and J are TRBV4-3 and TRBJ2-7; TRBD2 aligns across 8 bases. J was trimmed by 4 bases and V by 2 bases; bases with no gene match: 7. Germline lookup yields CDR1 LGHNA and CDR2 YSLEER. This CDR3 has 15 residues. This chain's CDR3 is CASSQKGLGGYEQYF. CDR3 coding DNA: TGCGCCAGCAGCCAAAAGGGACTAGGGGGGTACGAGCAGTACTTC.

The chain employs TRBV7-2 and TRBJ1-1; a possible D gene is TRBD1 (5 bases). The CDR3 sequence is 14 residues long. Trimming removed 2 bases at V and 5 bases at J, with 12 bases between. Germline V CDR1 and CDR2: SGHTA, FQGNSA. CDR3 region: CASSLSTGGTEAFF. CDR3 DNA: TGTGCCAGCAGCTTATCCACGGGGGGGACTGAAGCTTTCTTT.

The chain combines TRBV15 with TRBJ1-1; tentative D call: TRBD1 (6 bases). V was shortened by 0 bases and J by 5 bases, with 13 bases between the two germline ends. The CDR3 length is 15 residues. Germline CDR1 is LNHNV and CDR2 is YYDKDF (reference sequence). Written as DNA, the CDR3 is TGTGCCACCAGCAGAGAAGATGCAGGGGCTACTGAAGCTTTCTTT. Protein sequence: CATSREDAGATEAFF.

The chain uses TRBV11-3 and TRBJ1-3; 7 bases agree with TRBD1. The V gene's germline CDR1 is SGHNT and CDR2 YENEEA. The CDR3 has 16 amino acids. Trimming cost V 5 bases and J 0 bases; bases outside gene matches: 7. The CDR3 DNA sequence: TGTGCCAGCAGCGCCCGACAGGGTCGCTCTGGAAACACCATATATTTT. Protein: CASSARQGRSGNTIYF.

V gene TRBV6-6 combines with J gene TRBJ1-1; D gene ambiguous. CDR1 and CDR2 (germline): MNHNY, SVGAGI (reference sequence). There are 14 residues in the CDR3. Deletions cut 11 bases from V and 0 bases from J, with 16 bases between. The CDR3 DNA sequence: TGTGCCGGATCCGACGGACTGATGAACACTGAAGCTTTCTTT. Amino acids: CAGSDGLMNTEAFF.

This clone was seen once. The J gene is TRBJ2-3, the V gene TRBV4-3; 11 positions match TRBD2. Unmatched junction bases numbered 10, after V lost 8 bases and J lost 6 bases. Germline V lookup: CDR1 LGHNA, CDR2 YSLEER. There are 15 residues in the CDR3. CDR3 bases: TGCGCCAGCTGCCCCGGGACTAGCGGTCGGGATACGCAGTATTTT. Translating gives CASCPGTSGRDTQYF.

J is TRBJ2-7 and V is TRBV5-4; 10 nucleotides match TRBD2. V lost 2 bases, J lost 3 bases, and 5 bases stayed unmatched. The CDR3 is 15 amino acids. The germline V gene encodes CDR1 SGHNT and CDR2 YYREEE (reference sequence). This chain's CDR3 is CASSFEAGGIYEQYF. The CDR3 DNA reads TGTGCCAGCAGCTTCGAAGCGGGAGGGATCTACGAGCAGTACTTC.

V is TRBV12-5 and J is TRBJ2-1, with 8 nucleotides matching TRBD2. Germline loops: CDR1 LGHNT, CDR2 FRNRAP. Trimming took 5 bases from V and 4 from J; bases not matched to a gene: 13. The CDR3 totals 17 residues. CDR3 nucleotide sequence: TGTGCTAGTGGTCTCACCGGGGGGGGGCGAAAGTACAATGAGCAGTTCTTC. This translates into CASGLTGGGRKYNEQFF. The full variable domain, with the rest looked up from reference TRBV12-5 and TRBJ2-1, is DARVTQTPRHKVTEMGQEVTMRCQPILGHNTVFWYRQTMMQGLELLAYFRNRAPLDDSGMPKDRFSAEMPDATLATLKIQPSEPRDSAVYFCASGLTGGGRKYNEQFFGPGTRLTVL.

V and J are TRBV5-4 and TRBJ1-6, with 7 positions matching TRBD1. V lost 4 bases and J lost 11; bases outside the gene matches: 12. The germline V gene encodes CDR1 SGHNT and CDR2 YYREEE (reference sequence). The CDR3 length is 15 residues. The CDR3 here is CASSPGTAVGAPLHF. The CDR3 DNA is TGTGCCAGCAGCCCGGGGACAGCGGTAGGGGCACCCCTCCACTTT.

V is TRBV5-1 and J is TRBJ2-3; D not resolved. The CDR3 totals 13 residues. V shed 0 bases and J shed 1 base, with 3 bases lying between them. The germline gives CDR1 SGHRS, CDR2 YFSETQ. This CDR3 reads CASSLVGTDTQYF. CDR3 nucleotide sequence: TGCGCCAGCAGCTTGGTAGGCACAGATACGCAGTATTTT.

The chain couples TRBV4-3 to TRBJ2-2; possibly TRBD2 for D (5 bases). The germline CDR1 and CDR2 sequences are LGHNA and YSLEER. Trimming took off 0 bases at V and 1 base at J, with 6 bases between the two ends. The CDR3 is 15 amino acids. CDR3 in DNA: TGCGCCAGCAGCCAAGATGGAGGGAACACCGGGGAGCTGTTTTTT. Translation: CASSQDGGNTGELFF.

The gene calls are TRBV5-4 and TRBJ1-1, with D perhaps TRBD1 (5 bases). Trimming left V 0 bases short and J 1 base short, with 10 bases between. The CDR3 runs 15 residues. CDR1 SGHNT and CDR2 YYREEE come from the germline V gene (reference sequence). CDR3 amino acids: CASSLGFGQNTEAFF. The DNA of the CDR3 is TGTGCCAGCAGCTTGGGGTTCGGACAGAACACTGAAGCTTTCTTT.

The V call is TRBV6-1, the J call TRBJ2-7; the match to TRBD1 covers 12 bases. The CDR3 consists of 15 residues. Germline V lookup: CDR1 MNHNS, CDR2 SASEGT. The ends lost 7 bases at V and 9 bases at J; junction bases unmatched: 13. The CDR3 coding sequence is TGTGCCAGCAAAGGAGGGACAGGGGGCCCGGGAGGGCAGTACTTC. Amino acid sequence: CASKGGTGGPGGQYF.